This TCR beta chain was captured in a study of cytomegalovirus exposure and HLA in healthy donors. Libraries were prepared by immunoSEQ multiplex PCR; TCRdb keeps only in-frame clonotypes and omits some of them. The repertoire holds 95,000 to 150,000 clones, with just under 95% as singletons. General observations from the study: Most TCR sequences were seen very rarely across donors, but some public TCRs occurred in many. The study listed 150 to 200 cytomegalovirus-associated TCR beta chains. The classifier, whose performance was assessed in both the original and validation cohorts, reportedly diagnosed cytomegalovirus status with high specificity and sensitivity. Confirmation was obtained in vitro that a few CMV-associated chains are specific for CMV antigens.

About this clone itself: Its antigen is not known.

The CDR3 has 11 residues. The germline V gene has CDR1 MNHEY and CDR2 SVGAGI. V lost 10 bases to trimming and J lost 10 bases; unmatched junction nucleotides: 7. Source material: PBMCs. This sequence was found in a woman aged 18 to 35 in good health and CMV-seronegative. The chain links TRBV6-5 to TRBJ2-1; 7 nucleotides align to TRBD1. The CDR3 region is CATNRGNEQFF. The CDR3 DNA reads TGTGCCACCAACAGGGGAAACGAGCAGTTCTTC.